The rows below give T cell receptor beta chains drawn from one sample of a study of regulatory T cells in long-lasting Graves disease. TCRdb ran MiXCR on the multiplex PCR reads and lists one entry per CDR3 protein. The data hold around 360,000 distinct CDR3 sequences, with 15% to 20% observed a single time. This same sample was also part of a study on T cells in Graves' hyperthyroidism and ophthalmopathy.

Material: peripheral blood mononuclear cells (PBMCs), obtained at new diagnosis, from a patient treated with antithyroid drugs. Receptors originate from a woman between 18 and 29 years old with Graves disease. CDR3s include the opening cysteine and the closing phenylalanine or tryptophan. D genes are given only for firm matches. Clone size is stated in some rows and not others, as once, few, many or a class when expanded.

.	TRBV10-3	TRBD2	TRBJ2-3	TGTGCCACCAGCGGGGGCACAGATACGCAGTATTTT	CATSGGTDTQYF
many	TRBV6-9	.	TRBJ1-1	TGTGCCAGCAGTTACGCCGACACTGAAGCTTTCTTT	CASSYADTEAFF
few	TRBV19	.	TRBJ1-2	TGTGCCAGTAGTGCCGATGAGGGGCCTTATGGCTACACCTTC	CASSADEGPYGYTF
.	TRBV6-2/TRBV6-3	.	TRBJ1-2	TGTGCCAGCACCCAGGGGTCCAGCTATGGCTACACCTTC	CASTQGSSYGYTF
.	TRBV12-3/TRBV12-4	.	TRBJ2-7	TGTGCCAGCAGCCTACCCCCTAGCGAGCAGTACTTC	CASSLPPSEQYF
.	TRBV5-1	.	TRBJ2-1	TGCGCCAGCAGCTTCAAAGCGTCTAGCCTCACCCACAATGAGCAGTTCTTC	CASSFKASSLTHNEQFF
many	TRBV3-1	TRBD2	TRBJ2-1	TGTGCCAGCAGCATCGGGCTAGCGGGAGGGCCTTCCTACAATGAGCAGTTCTTC	CASSIGLAGGPSYNEQFF
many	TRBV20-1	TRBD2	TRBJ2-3	TGCAGTGCTAGGCGAACTAGCGGGGGGACAGATACGCAGTATTTT	CSARRTSGGTDTQYF
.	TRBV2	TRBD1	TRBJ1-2	TGTGCCAGCAGTTTGTCCGGGACAGGGCGGCTTGGCTATGGCTACACCTTC	CASSLSGTGRLGYGYTF
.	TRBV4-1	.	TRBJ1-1	TGCGCCAGCAGCCAATACGGACGGGTGAACACTGAAGCTTTCTTT	CASSQYGRVNTEAFF
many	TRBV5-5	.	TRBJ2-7	TGTGCCAGCAGCATCGGGACTCCAGGCGACGAGCAGTACTTC	CASSIGTPGDEQYF
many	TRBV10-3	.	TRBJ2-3	TGTGCCATCAGTGCAGGGGGGGCTGCAGATACGCAGTATTTT	CAISAGGAADTQYF
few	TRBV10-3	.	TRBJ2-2	TGTGCCATCAGGGTCACCGGGGAGCTGTTTTTT	CAIRVTGELFF
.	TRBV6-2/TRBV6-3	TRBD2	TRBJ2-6	TGTGCCAGCAGTTACACCGGGGCGGGGGCTGGGGCCAACGTCCTGACTTTC	CASSYTGAGAGANVLTF
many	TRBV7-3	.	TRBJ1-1	TGTGCCAGCAGCTTTCCAGGGATTAACCCGAACACTGAAGCTTTCTTT	CASSFPGINPNTEAFF
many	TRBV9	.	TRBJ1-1	TGTGCCAGCAGCGTGACAGTCGGGGTGAACACTGAAGCTTTCTTT	CASSVTVGVNTEAFF
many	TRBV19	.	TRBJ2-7	TGTGCCAGTAGTCCCCAGGAGGGGATAGGGGAGCAGTACTTC	CASSPQEGIGEQYF
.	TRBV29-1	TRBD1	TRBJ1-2	TGCAGCGCCGTAGGGTGGTCTAGGGACAGGGGCCTCTATGGCTACACCTTC	CSAVGWSRDRGLYGYTF
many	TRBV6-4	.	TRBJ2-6	TGTGCCAGCAGTGCCGCTCCGACAGGCCTCTCTGGGGCCAACGTCCTGACTTTC	CASSAAPTGLSGANVLTF
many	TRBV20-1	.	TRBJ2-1	TGCAGTGCTCGGGCCAGGCAGGCTCGGCACAATGAGCAGTTCTTC	CSARARQARHNEQFF
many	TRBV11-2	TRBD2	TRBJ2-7	TGTGCCAGCAGCCTGGCGGGAGGCATCTCCTACGAGCAGTACTTC	CASSLAGGISYEQYF
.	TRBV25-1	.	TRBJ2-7	TGTGCCAGCAGTGATCGGGACTTCCTATGGGGCGAGCAGTACTTC	CASSDRDFLWGEQYF